This T cell receptor (beta chain) was found in a study of cytomegalovirus exposure and HLA in healthy donors. Study outcomes and limitations: Investigators reported more than 150 TCR beta chains as tied to cytomegalovirus.

Deletions cut 7 bases from V and 1 base from J, with 14 bases between. There are 14 residues in the CDR3. Germline loops: CDR1 SGHRS, CDR2 YFSETQ. 60 Vbeta and 13 Jbeta primers were used in PCR. Generated by immunoSEQ multiplex PCR, the TCRdb table keeps only in-frame clones and is missing some. The sample lists 150,000 to 200,000 clones, roughly 74% occurring once. Note on this clone: Antigen: not known.

Sequencing was done on a sample of PBMCs. This rearrangement joins TRBV5-1 to TRBJ1-1; D is uncertain. The receptor comes from a woman in her twenties or thirties in good health and CMV-seropositive. DNA for the CDR3: TGCGCCAGCCGATCTATGGTTGGGAACACTGAAGCTTTCTTT. Translation: CASRSMVGNTEAFF. The complete variable domain, with remaining parts taken from reference TRBV5-1 and TRBJ1-1, reads KAGVTQTPRYLIKTRGQQVTLSCSPISGHRSVSWYQQTPGQGLQFLFEYFSETQRNKGNFPGRFSGRQFSNSRSEMNVSTLELGDSALYLCASRSMVGNTEAFFGQGTRLTVV.